Following are 30 T cell receptor beta chains from one sample sequenced in a study of T cell changes during pregnancy in multiple sclerosis. Method: immunoSEQ multiplex PCR; TCRdb's copy keeps in-frame clones and lacks some. Among roughly 52,000 clones listed, 80% to 95% were seen once. Source: CD4+ T cells from peripheral blood mononuclear cells, taken in the third trimester of pregnancy. These receptors all stem from a female donor with multiple sclerosis, enrolled in a pregnancy study.

This clone came up once. The rearrangement joins TRBV21-1 to TRBJ1-2; the table calls TRBD1, which could not be checked here. TRBV21-1 is annotated as a pseudogene. The CDR3 covers 14 residues. This CDR3 is CASSPPDRVHGYTF. The CDR3 DNA follows: TGTGCCAGCAGCCCCCCGGACAGGGTCCATGGCTACACCTTC.

The rearrangement uses TRBV2 and TRBJ2-1; D is undetermined. The V gene's germline CDR1 is SNHLY and CDR2 FYNNEI. The V end lost 6 bases, the J end lost 2 bases, and 17 bases lay between the germline ends. The CDR3 spans 16 residues. This CDR3 is CASREYLMAPYNEQFF. In DNA, the CDR3 is TGTGCCAGCAGGGAGTACCTCATGGCTCCCTACAATGAGCAGTTCTTC.

The chain links TRBV2 to TRBJ2-3; 9 nucleotides align to TRBD1. Germline lookup yields CDR1 SNHLY and CDR2 FYNNEI. This CDR3 is built from 16 residues. V was clipped by 6 bases and J by 3 bases; unmatched bases: 10. In DNA form, the CDR3 reads TGTGCCAGCAGGATATACCCGGGACAGGGAACAGATACGCAGTATTTT. Protein sequence: CASRIYPGQGTDTQYF. The variable domain in full, with the rest retrieved from reference TRBV2 and TRBJ2-3, is EPEVTQTPSHQVTQMGQEVILRCVPISNHLYFYWYRQILGQKVEFLVSFYNNEISEKSEIFDDQFSVERPDGSNFTLKIRSTKLEDSAMYFCASRIYPGQGTDTQYFGPGTRLTVL.

This clone has a single count. V gene TRBV28 combines with J gene TRBJ2-3; 7 positions agree with TRBD2. J lost 2 bases, V lost 8 bases, and 7 bases had no gene match. The CDR3 is 14 amino acids. Per the germline V gene, CDR1 is MDHEN and CDR2 is SYDVKM. In DNA, the CDR3 is TGTGCCAGCTACGCGGGGGAGTACACAGATACGCAGTATTTT. Translating gives CASYAGEYTDTQYF.

The CDR3 here is CASSESTFRTEAFF. In DNA form, the CDR3 reads TGTGCCAGCAGTGAGAGTACGTTTCGCACTGAAGCTTTCTTT. The chain joins TRBV6-1 to TRBJ1-1; no clear D. Germline values: CDR1 MNHNS, CDR2 SASEGT. The CDR3 contains 14 residues. V was cut by 3 bases and J by 4 bases, with 12 bases left in between.

This clone was found a few times. The chain uses TRBV30 and TRBJ1-4; D is possibly TRBD1 (6 bases). This CDR3 spans 12 amino acids. CDR1 is GTSNPN, CDR2 SVGIG, per germline (reference sequence). The germline V and J ends were trimmed by 8 bases and 3 bases, with 10 bases remaining between them. The CDR3 bases are TGTGCCGGCAGGGGCGCTAATGAAAAACTGTTTTTT. This codes for CAGRGANEKLFF.

This clone was counted once. V usage is TRBV30 and J usage is TRBJ2-2, with 7 bases fitting TRBD1. Germline trimming cut 0 bases from V and 5 bases from J; bases unmatched to any gene: 9. Germline V gene sequence: CDR1 GTSNPN, CDR2 SVGIG (reference sequence). CDR3 length: 16 amino acids. CDR3 bases: TGTGCCTGGAGTGTTTACAGGGGAGTAGGTACCGGGGAGCTGTTTTTT. It specifies CAWSVYRGVGTGELFF.

The gene calls are TRBV28 and TRBJ1-5, with 8 nucleotides matching TRBD1. V was pared by 6 bases and J by 3 bases, with 4 bases of the junction left unmatched. CDR3 size: 14 residues. Germline V gives CDR1 MDHEN, CDR2 SYDVKM. The CDR3 region has the DNA TGTGCCAGCAGAACAGGGGGAAACAATCAGCCCCAGCATTTT. Its translation is CASRTGGNNQPQHF.

V gene TRBV19 combines with J gene TRBJ2-1; TRBD1 agrees at 8 bases. The CDR3 has 21 amino acids. V trimming: 0 bases; J trimming: 3 bases; junction bases outside the gene matches: 19. The germline V gene has CDR1 LNHDA and CDR2 SQIVND (reference sequence). The CDR3 sequence is CASSIDHMSQGGPTHYNEQFF. CDR3 bases: TGTGCCAGTAGTATAGATCATATGTCACAGGGGGGACCCACCCACTACAATGAGCAGTTCTTC.

The sample holds a few counts of this clone. The V gene is TRBV5-4, the J gene TRBJ1-5; TRBD1 is a possible D gene (5 bases). There are 14 residues in the CDR3. Germline loops: CDR1 SGHNT, CDR2 YYREEE (reference sequence). V lost 4 bases and J 11 bases, leaving 19 bases between the germline ends. Here the CDR3 DNA reads TGTGCCAGCAGCCGGGGACTGGGGGATGTGGCCCAGCATTTT. Protein sequence: CASSRGLGDVAQHF.

V is TRBV6-6 and J is TRBJ1-4; D is possibly TRBD1 (5 bases). CDR3 length: 13 amino acids. Germline V gives CDR1 MNHNY, CDR2 SVGAGI (reference sequence). V lost 5 bases, J lost 12 bases, and 16 bases lay in between. CDR3 in amino acids: CASSLGTGGELFF. The CDR3 DNA is TGTGCCAGCAGTCTCGGGACGGGAGGGGAACTGTTTTTT.

This chain uses TRBV11-2 with TRBJ1-1; no clear D gene. The ends were cut back, 1 base at V and 4 bases at J, with 13 bases in the middle. CDR1 is SGHAT and CDR2 is FQNNGV in the germline V gene. This CDR3 region has 15 residues. CDR3 sequence reads: CASSLGASGFTEAFF. The CDR3 bases are TGTGCCAGCAGCTTAGGGGCGTCTGGGTTCACTGAAGCTTTCTTT.

This clone was observed once. The chain joins TRBV19 to TRBJ1-5; TRBD1 agrees at 7 bases. J gave up 0 bases and V 9 bases, and 8 bases lay outside the gene matches. This CDR3 is 15 amino acids long. Germline CDR1 LNHDA, CDR2 SQIVND (reference sequence). DNA for the CDR3: TGTGCCAGCTCCCCCGAGGGGGCTAGCAATCAGCCCCAGCATTTT. It codes for CASSPEGASNQPQHF.

This clone was counted between two and nine times. V is TRBV19 and J is TRBJ2-2, with D uncertain. The germline V gene has CDR1 LNHDA and CDR2 SQIVND (reference sequence). Trimming removed 8 bases at V and 2 bases at J, with 12 bases between. This CDR3 is 14 amino acids long. The CDR3 here is CASCPLANTGELFF. The DNA for the CDR3 is TGTGCCAGTTGCCCCTTGGCTAACACCGGGGAGCTGTTTTTT.

The chain employs TRBV5-1 and TRBJ2-1, with 8 positions matching TRBD2. Germline V gene data show CDR1 as SGHRS and CDR2 as YFSETQ. With 0 bases clipped from V and 1 base from J, the junction kept 3 bases outside the gene matches. The CDR3 sequence is 16 residues long. The CDR3 nucleotides read TGCGCCAGCAGCTTGGGAGCGGGAGAGTCCTACAATGAGCAGTTCTTC. Its translation is CASSLGAGESYNEQFF.

The chain uses TRBV2 and TRBJ2-3; 10 bases fit TRBD2. With V trimmed by 5 bases and J by 6 bases, 5 bases remained unmatched. CDR1 and CDR2 (germline): SNHLY, FYNNEI. CDR3 size: 14 residues. CDR3 DNA: TGTGCCAGCAGTTTAAGCGGGGGGGGCGATACGCAGTATTTT. It is translated as CASSLSGGGDTQYF.

This clone was observed a single time. The V call is TRBV19, the J call TRBJ2-5; 7 bases agree with TRBD1. J was trimmed by 2 bases and V by 7 bases; bases with no gene match: 7. The CDR3 has 14 residues. The germline gives CDR1 LNHDA, CDR2 SQIVND (reference sequence). CDR3 in amino acids: CASKRTGSQETQYF. CDR3 sequence (DNA): TGTGCCAGTAAAAGGACAGGCTCTCAAGAGACCCAGTACTTC.

The chain has TRBV5-4 and TRBJ2-4; TRBD2 might be the D (7 bases). The germline CDR1 and CDR2 sequences are SGHNT and YYREEE (reference sequence). This CDR3 has 14 residues. Trimming left V 1 base short and J 6 bases short, with 11 bases between. The CDR3 sequence: CASSLNREGNIQYF. In nucleotides, the CDR3 is TGTGCCAGCAGCTTGAACAGGGAGGGAAACATTCAGTACTTC.

V and J are TRBV6-5 and TRBJ1-1; 8 bases align to TRBD1. Unmatched junction bases numbered 5, after V lost 2 bases and J lost 3 bases. Germline values: CDR1 MNHEY, CDR2 SVGAGI. The CDR3 spans 15 residues. In nucleotides, the CDR3 is TGTGCCAGCAGTTACCGACCGACAGGGGACACTGAAGCTTTCTTT. Encoded protein: CASSYRPTGDTEAFF.

This clone has more than one count but fewer than ten. V is TRBV30 and J is TRBJ1-1; weak D call: TRBD1 (6 bases). The CDR3 has 12 amino acids. In germline, CDR1 is GTSNPN, CDR2 SVGIG (reference sequence). Trimming shortened V by 5 bases and J by 0 bases, and 7 bases separated the two germline ends. CDR3 bases: TGTGCCTGGGGACAGATGAACACTGAAGCTTTCTTT. Translated: CAWGQMNTEAFF.

This clone was recorded only once. The chain has TRBV5-6 and TRBJ2-7; a possible D gene is TRBD2 (6 bases). CDR1 and CDR2 from the germline V gene are SGHDT and YYEEEE. The CDR3 is 17 amino acids. Between the trimmed V and J ends, which lost 0 bases and 3 bases, there was a span of 19 bases. CDR3: CASSLGGVGRDVYEQYF. The CDR3 coding sequence is TGTGCCAGCAGCTTGGGGGGGGTGGGCAGGGATGTCTACGAGCAGTACTTC.

V gene TRBV28 combines with J gene TRBJ1-5, with 10 bases fitting TRBD1. CDR3 length: 16 residues. After removal of 8 bases from V and 0 bases from J, the junction contained 7 bases not matched to a gene. Germline V gene data show CDR1 as MDHEN and CDR2 as SYDVKM. CDR3 sequence: CASLGTGAYSNQPQHF. The CDR3 DNA sequence: TGTGCCAGCCTAGGGACAGGGGCGTATAGCAATCAGCCCCAGCATTTT.

This clone was observed a single time. The chain carries TRBV27 and TRBJ1-5; perhaps TRBD1 as D (5 bases). CDR1 MNHEY and CDR2 SMNVEV come from the germline V gene (reference sequence). The CDR3 is 14 amino acids. V was pared by 6 bases and J by 3 bases, with 12 bases between. The CDR3 nucleotides are TGTGCCAGCAGCCCTTACAGGACCAATCAGCCCCAGCATTTT. Residues: CASSPYRTNQPQHF.

This chain connects TRBV18 to TRBJ2-7; a weak D match, TRBD1 (5 bases). V was clipped by 2 bases and J by 3 bases, with 17 bases between them. The CDR3 contains 16 residues. The germline CDR1 and CDR2 sequences are KGHSH and LQKENI. CDR3 nucleotide sequence: TGTGCCAGCTCACCAATTAGGGCAGGGATCTACTACGAGCAGTACTTC. Amino acids: CASSPIRAGIYYEQYF. Together with reference TRBV18 and TRBJ2-7, the CDR3 gives the full variable domain: NAGVMQNPRHLVRRRGQEARLRCSPMKGHSHVYWYRQLPEEGLKFMVYLQKENIIDESGMPKERFSAEFPKEGPSILRIQQVVRGDSAAYFCASSPIRAGIYYEQYFGPGTRLTVT.

The chain carries TRBV30 and TRBJ2-7, with TRBD2 as a possible D gene (9 bases). Between the trimmed V and J ends, which lost 5 bases and 0 bases, there was a span of 26 bases. CDR1 and CDR2 (germline): GTSNPN, SVGIG (reference sequence). The CDR3 runs to 18 residues. The CDR3 loop reads CAWSTGEVAGGPSYEQYF. The CDR3 coding sequence is TGTGCCTGGTCGACAGGGGAGGTTGCGGGAGGGCCCTCCTACGAGCAGTACTTC.

The chain recombines TRBV28 with TRBJ1-3; D possibly corresponds to TRBD1 (5 bases). The V end was cut by 3 bases, the J end by 2 bases, with 8 bases between. The CDR3 spans 14 residues. Germline V CDR1 and CDR2: MDHEN, SYDVKM. The CDR3 DNA sequence: TGTGCCAGCAGTTTCGGGGGGACTGGAAACACCATATATTTT. Translating gives CASSFGGTGNTIYF. Variable domain in full (rest from reference TRBV28 and TRBJ1-3): DVKVTQSSRYLVKRTGEKVFLECVQDMDHENMFWYRQDPGLGLRLIYFSYDVKMKEKGDIPEGYSVSREKKERFSLILESASTNQTSMYLCASSFGGTGNTIYFGEGSWLTVV.

The chain combines TRBV29-1 with TRBJ2-1; TRBD1 matches 7 bases. After removal of 5 bases from V and 4 bases from J, the junction contained 5 bases not matched to a gene. The CDR3 sequence is 13 residues long. In germline, CDR1 is SQVTM, CDR2 ANQGSEA. The CDR3 protein is CSVHDRAYNEQFF. The CDR3 coding sequence is TGCAGCGTTCATGACAGGGCGTACAATGAGCAGTTCTTC.

This clone ranks as medium-sized. The V gene is TRBV6-5, the J gene TRBJ2-7; the D is unclear. The CDR3 runs 14 residues. Trimming took off 5 bases at V and 6 bases at J, with 17 bases between the two ends. From germline, CDR1 is MNHEY and CDR2 SVGAGI. The CDR3 DNA sequence: TGTGCCAGCAGTACCTCTAGGTGGAGTCTCGAGCAGTACTTC. It codes for CASSTSRWSLEQYF.

The chain has TRBV7-9 and TRBJ2-5; TRBD2 agrees at 7 bases. The V and J ends lost 8 bases and 5 bases, in that order; junction bases with no gene match: 8. There are 13 residues in the CDR3. CDR1 SEHNR and CDR2 FQNEAQ come from the germline V gene (reference sequence). The CDR3 DNA is TGTGCCAGCGGGGGGGGAGGTAGCGAGACCCAGTACTTC. This translates into CASGGGGSETQYF.

The V gene is TRBV7-3, the J gene TRBJ2-4, with D possibly TRBD2 on 6 matching bases. CDR3 length: 18 amino acids. Germline CDR1 and CDR2: SGHTA and FQGTGA. Trimming took off 2 bases at V and 0 bases at J, with 17 bases between the two ends. For the CDR3, the DNA is TGTGCCAGCAGCTTACTAGCGCCAATCGGGGGAGCCAAAAACATTCAGTACTTC. Translating it yields CASSLLAPIGGAKNIQYF.